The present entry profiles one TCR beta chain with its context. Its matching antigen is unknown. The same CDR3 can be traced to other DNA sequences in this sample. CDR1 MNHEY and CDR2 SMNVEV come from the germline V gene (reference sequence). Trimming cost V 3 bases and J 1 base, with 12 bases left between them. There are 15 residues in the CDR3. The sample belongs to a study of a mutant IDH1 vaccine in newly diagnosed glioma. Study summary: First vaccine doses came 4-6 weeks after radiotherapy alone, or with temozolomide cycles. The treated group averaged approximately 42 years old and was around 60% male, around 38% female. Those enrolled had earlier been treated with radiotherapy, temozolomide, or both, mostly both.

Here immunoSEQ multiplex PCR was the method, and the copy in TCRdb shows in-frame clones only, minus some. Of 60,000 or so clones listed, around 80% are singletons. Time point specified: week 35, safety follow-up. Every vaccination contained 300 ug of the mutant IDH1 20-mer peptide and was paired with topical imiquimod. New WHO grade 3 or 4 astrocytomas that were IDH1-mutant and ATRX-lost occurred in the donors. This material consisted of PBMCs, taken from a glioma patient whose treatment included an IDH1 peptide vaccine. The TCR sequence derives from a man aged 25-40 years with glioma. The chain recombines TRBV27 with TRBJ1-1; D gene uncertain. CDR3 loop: CASSFRPAANTEAFF. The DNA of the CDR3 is TGTGCCAGCAGTTTCCGCCCCGCGGCGAACACTGAAGCTTTCTTT.